The 16 T cell receptor beta chains below were found in one sample sequenced in a study of blood T cell repertoires in COVID-19. Using immunoSEQ multiplex PCR, the repertoire was profiled, and TCRdb retains in-frame clones only, with some absent. The sample lists 150,000 to 200,000 clones; around four fifths were seen once. Sequencing used PBMCs or T cells enriched from blood (not recorded which). Receptors originate from a woman aged 45-60 years who had recovered from COVID-19.

The CDR3 loop reads CASSQDPRLAGGGMETQYF. The DNA for the CDR3 is TGCGCCAGCAGCCAAGATCCTCGACTAGCGGGAGGGGGAATGGAGACCCAGTACTTC. The chain recombines TRBV4-3 with TRBJ2-5; 14 nucleotides agree with TRBD2. With V trimmed by 0 bases and J by 5 bases, 11 bases remained unmatched. CDR1 is LGHNA, CDR2 YSLEER, per germline. This CDR3 spans 19 amino acids.

J is TRBJ2-2 and V is TRBV7-9, with 10 bases matching TRBD2. Per germline, CDR1 SEHNR and CDR2 FQNEAQ (reference sequence). This CDR3 has 15 residues. V shed 7 bases, J shed 5 bases, and the junction held 7 bases outside the gene matches. This CDR3 reads CASNLAGAKTGELFF. The CDR3 DNA follows: TGTGCCAGCAACCTAGCGGGAGCTAAGACCGGGGAGCTGTTTTTT.

The chain employs TRBV3-1 (or the pseudogene TRBV3-2) and TRBJ2-1; no reliable D call. V dropped 3 bases and J dropped 12 bases, with 18 bases sitting between them. CDR1 LGHDT and CDR2 YNNKEL come from the germline V gene (reference sequence). This CDR3 has 14 amino acids. CDR3 region: CASSQSDQMKPQFF. CDR3 nucleotides: TGTGCCAGCAGCCAGTCCGATCAAATGAAGCCGCAGTTCTTC.

The chain joins TRBV19 to TRBJ2-3; a weak D match, TRBD2 (6 bases). Between the trimmed V and J ends, which lost 7 bases and 0 bases, there was a span of 14 bases. This CDR3 is built from 15 residues. CDR1 is LNHDA, CDR2 SQIVND, per germline (reference sequence). In DNA form, the CDR3 reads TGTGCCAGTACCGATAGCGGATACAGCACAGATACGCAGTATTTT. Translating it yields CASTDSGYSTDTQYF.

The chain employs TRBV6-6 and TRBJ2-7; 10 bases agree with TRBD2. V was clipped by 5 bases and J by 3 bases; unmatched bases: 10. The CDR3 spans 16 residues. From germline, CDR1 is MNHNY and CDR2 SVGAGI (reference sequence). CDR3 nucleotides: TGTGCCAGCAGTACCCGGTATAGCGGGAGGATCTACGAGCAGTACTTC. As protein: CASSTRYSGRIYEQYF.

The chain employs TRBV5-5 and TRBJ2-7; D perhaps matches TRBD2 (5 bases). Germline assignment: CDR1 SGHKS and CDR2 YYEKEE (reference sequence). This CDR3 has 15 amino acids. The ends were cut back, 1 base at V and 1 base at J, with 12 bases in the middle. CDR3 residues: CASSLRETHSYEQYF. CDR3 bases: TGTGCCAGCAGCTTGAGGGAGACTCATTCCTACGAGCAGTACTTC. Full variable domain (missing parts from reference TRBV5-5 and TRBJ2-7): DAGVTQSPTHLIKTRGQQVTLRCSPISGHKSVSWYQQVLGQGPQFIFQYYEKEERGRGNFPDRFSARQFPNYSSELNVNALLLGDSALYLCASSLRETHSYEQYFGPGTRLTVT.

The V and J genes are TRBV27 and TRBJ1-2; a weak D match, TRBD1 (5 bases). V was trimmed by 6 bases and J by 0 bases, leaving 20 bases between them. The CDR3 loop spans 17 amino acids. Germline V gene lookup returns CDR1 MNHEY and CDR2 SMNVEV (reference sequence). The CDR3 spells CASRPQEGRRTNYGYTF. The CDR3 region has the DNA TGTGCCAGCAGACCCCAGGAGGGGCGACGCACTAACTATGGCTACACCTTC.

The CDR3 region is CASSNLASFTDTQYF. CDR3 in DNA: TGTGCCAGCAGTAATCTCGCAAGCTTCACAGATACGCAGTATTTT. V gene TRBV27 combines with J gene TRBJ2-3; no clear D gene. Deletions cut 5 bases from V and 2 bases from J, with 14 bases between. This CDR3 has 15 residues. Germline-derived CDR1 and CDR2 are MNHEY and SMNVEV (reference sequence).

The chain couples TRBV28 to TRBJ2-3; 9 nucleotides line up with TRBD2. Germline V CDR1 and CDR2: MDHEN, SYDVKM. Trimming took 4 bases from V and 9 from J; bases not matched to a gene: 2. This CDR3 is built from 12 residues. The CDR3 DNA reads TGTGCCAGCAGTTCCGGACTAGCGACGCAGTATTTT. This codes for CASSSGLATQYF.

The CDR3 sequence is CASSPPQRTGGRSGELFF. DNA of the CDR3: TGTGCCAGCAGTCCTCCCCAAAGGACAGGGGGAAGGTCAGGGGAGCTGTTTTTT. This chain uses TRBV27 with TRBJ2-2, with 10 nucleotides matching TRBD1. CDR1 is MNHEY, CDR2 SMNVEV, per germline (reference sequence). The CDR3 is made up of 18 amino acids. Trimming removed 5 bases from V and 8 bases from J; junction bases left unmatched: 17.

This clone came up a few times. The chain carries TRBV21-1 and TRBJ2-5; no check of the table's D call, TRBD1, against the DNA was made. TRBV21-1 is flagged as a pseudogene. The CDR3 is 15 residues long. The CDR3 spells CASSKAPGDQETQYF. The CDR3, as DNA: TGTGCCAGCAGCAAAGCCCCAGGGGACCAAGAGACCCAGTACTTC.

The chain uses TRBV6-2 or TRBV6-3 and TRBJ2-3, with D perhaps TRBD1 (6 bases). V shed 7 bases and J shed 9 bases, with 20 bases lying between them. The CDR3 has 14 amino acids. The germline V gene encodes CDR1 MNHEY and CDR2 SVGEGT. CDR3 loop: CASTPGATARTQYF. The CDR3 coding sequence is TGTGCCAGCACCCCAGGGGCCACCGCGAGGACGCAGTATTTT.

This clone came up a few times. This chain joins TRBV18 and TRBJ1-1; tentatively, D is TRBD1 (6 bases). Germline V lookup: CDR1 KGHSH, CDR2 LQKENI. The CDR3 is made up of 13 amino acids. The V end lost 4 bases, the J end lost 3 bases, and 9 bases lay between the germline ends. For the CDR3, the DNA is TGTGCCAGCTCACAGGACAGAGACACTGAAGCTTTCTTT. Protein sequence: CASSQDRDTEAFF.

In DNA, the CDR3 is TGTGCCAGCAGTGACCGTCGGACAGTCTTAGGGGGTAGCAATCAGCCCCAGCATTTT. Translated, it gives CASSDRRTVLGGSNQPQHF. This chain connects TRBV2 to TRBJ1-5, with D tentatively TRBD1 (6 bases). Trimming took 3 bases from V and 0 from J, leaving 21 bases between them. Germline loops: CDR1 SNHLY, CDR2 FYNNEI. The length of the CDR3 is 19 residues. Drawing the rest from reference TRBV2 and TRBJ1-5, the complete variable domain is EPEVTQTPSHQVTQMGQEVILRCVPISNHLYFYWYRQILGQKVEFLVSFYNNEISEKSEIFDDQFSVERPDGSNFTLKIRSTKLEDSAMYFCASSDRRTVLGGSNQPQHFGDGTRLSIL.

The table lists this clone with many counts. The chain has TRBV6-5 and TRBJ1-1; D ambiguous. Germline CDR1 reads MNHEY; CDR2 reads SVGAGI. V lost 0 bases to trimming and J lost 0 bases, with 11 bases between them. The CDR3 length is 16 residues. The CDR3: CASSYSSGSMNTEAFF. CDR3 bases: TGTGCCAGCAGTTACTCGAGCGGATCGATGAACACTGAAGCTTTCTTT.

The chain uses TRBV5-4 and TRBJ2-2; maybe TRBD1 (6 bases). This CDR3 is 16 amino acids long. Trimming left V 1 base short and J 0 bases short, with 10 bases between. From germline, CDR1 is SGHNT and CDR2 YYREEE (reference sequence). CDR3 amino acids: CASSLPRGTNTGELFF. The CDR3 DNA reads as TGTGCCAGCAGCTTGCCCAGGGGTACGAACACCGGGGAGCTGTTTTTT.